What follows is one T cell receptor (beta chain) and its context. This clonotype was seen only a few times. There is no known antigen for this receptor. At one boundary the junction diverges from the germline segment, which might be a read error. Total RNA was isolated from unfractionated whole blood collected in Tempus Blood RNA tubes. As TCR sequencing controls, roughly five healthy volunteers were used, with blood taken at day 0, 2 weeks and 6 weeks. To prepare the library, 5' RACE was applied. Instrument on record: Illumina MiSeq. Library preparation attached unique molecular identifiers to individual cDNA molecules for quantitative, reproducible TCR counting. The study's own analysis went as follows. Samples had a median of 95,638 TCRs, with a range from roughly 23,224 to 750,000. The Decombinator software suite was used to annotate the V, J and CDR3 of the TCR reads. To make PS versus PT1 abundance plots, every sample was subsampled to the same number of TCRs (28,000). TCRs were defined as expanded if absent before sensitization and observed at least eight times at the 2-week time point. TCRdb reworked the public reads: Q25 trimming with fastp, MiXCR clone assembly, productive beta chains retained. Rows are unified per CDR3 protein, each entry keeping the most common DNA and genes. The authors' filters were not applied to this entry. The sample records under 150,000 distinct CDR3 sequences, roughly a fifth of which are singletons. Jointly, the top ten make up around 2.8% of the sample.

Spanning cysteine to phenylalanine, the CDR3 consists of 11 amino acids. Solely the CDR3 DNA is kept, with 33 bases framed from the first base. The germline V gene specifies MNHNS as CDR1 and SASEGT as CDR2. This specimen belongs to a study of human T cells and chemical hapten exposure (dated by TCRdb to the early 2020s). Background on the whole study: Libraries were pooled for sequencing, and variation in per-sample TCR yields was attributed mainly to small differences in library volumes within the pool. From each blood RNA sample, both TCR alpha and TCR beta chains were sequenced. This study followed changes in the peripheral blood TCR repertoire in vivo during primary and secondary sensitization of alopecia patients to the hapten diphenylcyclopropenone (DPC).

Results the study describes overall, beyond this receptor: After repeated subsampling, the strength of the expansion versus patch-test correlation and the threshold at which it became significant changed. No change with DPC sensitization was found in the number of TCRs above 1 in 1000 frequency, and no evidence of global repertoire structure alterations was found.

The clonotype originates from a human donor in good health. The chain uses TRBV6-1 and TRBJ2-1, with 7 bases aligning to TRBD2. The CDR3: CAILVGLAVLF. The nucleotide sequence reads as follows: TGTGCCATCTTAGTAGGCCTAGCGGTACTCTTC.